This T cell receptor beta chain came from a study of blood T cell repertoires in COVID-19. Study-level background: From the United States, Italy and Spain came samples of acute and convalescent COVID-19. Sources were T cells, B-cell-depleted T cells, or PBMCs; the material itself was cDNA or gDNA.

Per the original methods: Amplified reference gene primers provided the basis for estimating nucleated cell counts. Clones were sequenced by immunoSEQ multiplex PCR, and TCRdb holds only the in-frame ones, with some missing. The D gene and trimming were derived from the DNA, and the V and J assignments and clone size from that table. This table has about 220,000 clones, 84% appearing once. Germline lookup yields CDR1 MGHRA and CDR2 YSYEKL. The length of the CDR3 is 15 residues. V lost 0 bases and J lost 2, with 10 bases in between. This receptor was taken from a woman aged 55 to 70 with acute or convalescent COVID-19. Sequences were obtained from peripheral blood. This rearrangement joins TRBV4-1 to TRBJ1-1; a possible D gene is TRBD1 (5 bases). CDR3 region: CASSQDGGGNTEAFF. The CDR3 nucleotides are TGCGCCAGCAGCCAAGATGGGGGAGGAAACACTGAAGCTTTCTTT.